The 5 T cell receptor beta chains given below trace back to one sample, sequenced in a study of cytomegalovirus exposure and HLA in healthy donors. The primer mix had 60 Vbeta and 13 Jbeta primers. TCRdb's copy holds only in-frame clones and misses some; the assay was immunoSEQ multiplex PCR. The profile shows roughly 150,000 clones, roughly 77% of them singletons. The material sequenced was PBMCs. The source of these receptors is a man between 18 and 29 years old in good health and CMV-seropositive.

The chain couples TRBV7-3 to TRBJ1-5; no reliable D call. The CDR3 is 13 residues long. Looked up from germline, CDR1 is SGHTA and CDR2 is FQGTGA. V lost 2 bases and J 7 bases, leaving 9 bases between the germline ends. Written as DNA, the CDR3 is TGTGCCAGCAGCTTAGCCAACGGGCAGCCCCAGCATTTT. Encoded protein: CASSLANGQPQHF.

The chain is built from TRBV6-1 and TRBJ2-7, with 10 bases that match TRBD1. This CDR3 is built from 13 residues. Germline CDR1 and CDR2: MNHNS and SASEGT. With V trimmed by 8 bases and J by 3 bases, 4 bases remained unmatched. The CDR3 region is CASGRTGGYEQYF. Here the CDR3 DNA reads TGTGCCAGCGGTCGGACAGGGGGCTACGAGCAGTACTTC.

The chain combines TRBV27 with TRBJ1-3; tentative D call: TRBD1 (6 bases). CDR1 and CDR2 (germline): MNHEY, SMNVEV (reference sequence). The CDR3 totals 14 residues. Trimming shortened V by 6 bases and J by 4 bases, and 13 bases separated the two germline ends. The CDR3 region has the DNA TGTGCCAGCAGCTTAGGGGGGGTGGGAAACACCATATATTTT. Its translation: CASSLGGVGNTIYF.

The V call is TRBV7-9, the J call TRBJ2-7; 9 bases are a match to TRBD2. The length of the CDR3 is 14 residues. Germline V gene sequence: CDR1 SEHNR, CDR2 FQNEAQ (reference sequence). V lost 5 bases to trimming and J lost 6 bases; unmatched junction nucleotides: 8. The CDR3 DNA follows: TGTGCCAGCAGCGCTGGGACTAGCCTCGGCGAGCAGTACTTC. Its protein product is CASSAGTSLGEQYF.

CDR3 sequence (DNA): TGTGCCTGGAGTTACATTAACTATGGCTACACCTTC. Encoded protein: CAWSYINYGYTF. This chain uses TRBV30 with TRBJ1-2, with unresolved D. This CDR3 spans 12 amino acids. V lost 2 bases, J lost 1 base, and 5 bases lay in between. Per the germline V gene, CDR1 is GTSNPN and CDR2 is SVGIG (reference sequence). The whole variable domain, filled in from reference TRBV30 and TRBJ1-2, reads SQTIHQWPATLVQPVGSPLSLECTVEGTSNPNLYWYRQAAGRGLQLLFYSVGIGQISSEVPQNLSASRPQDRQFILSSKKLLLSDSGFYLCAWSYINYGYTFGSGTRLTVV.